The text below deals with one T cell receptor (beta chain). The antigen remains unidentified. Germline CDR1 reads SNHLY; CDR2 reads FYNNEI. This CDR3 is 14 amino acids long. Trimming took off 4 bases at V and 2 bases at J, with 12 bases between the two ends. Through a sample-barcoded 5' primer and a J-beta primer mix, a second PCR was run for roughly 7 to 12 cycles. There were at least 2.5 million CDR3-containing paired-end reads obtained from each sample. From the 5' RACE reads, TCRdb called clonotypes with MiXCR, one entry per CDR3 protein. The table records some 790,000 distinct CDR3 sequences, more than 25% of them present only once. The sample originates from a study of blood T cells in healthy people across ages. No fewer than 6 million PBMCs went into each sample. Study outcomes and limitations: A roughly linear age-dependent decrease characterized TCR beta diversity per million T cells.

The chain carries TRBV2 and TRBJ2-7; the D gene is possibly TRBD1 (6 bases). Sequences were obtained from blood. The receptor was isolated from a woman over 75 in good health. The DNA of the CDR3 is TGTGCCAGCAGTGCGGACAGAAAAACCTACGAGCAGTACTTC. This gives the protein CASSADRKTYEQYF.